A single sample gave rise to the 10 T cell receptor beta chains below, sequenced in a study of CD8 T cells in ankylosing spondylitis. TCRdb analysed the 5' RACE reads with MiXCR anew, one entry per CDR3 protein. Here the sample spans 200,000 to 250,000 distinct CDR3 sequences, around a quarter being singletons. Sequencing was carried out using blood, either unsorted or a sorted T cell fraction (not recorded which). These receptors were obtained from a male donor with ankylosing spondylitis or in good health (not recorded which).

This clonotype was observed many times. The gene calls are TRBV9 and TRBJ2-5; 7 nucleotides line up with TRBD2. The V gene end was trimmed by 3 bases and the J gene end by 4 bases; junction bases not matched to a gene: 6. This CDR3 is 14 amino acids long. Germline values: CDR1 SGDLS, CDR2 YYNGEE. CDR3 sequence (DNA): TGTGCCAGCAGCGGCGGCGGGGGAAGAGAGACCCAGTACTTC. This sequence encodes CASSGGGGRETQYF.

This rearrangement joins TRBV4-1 to TRBJ2-3, with D possibly matching TRBD2 (6 bases). The CDR3 spans 15 residues. The germline V gene has CDR1 MGHRA and CDR2 YSYEKL. The V and J ends lost 4 bases and 0 bases respectively, with 11 bases between them. CDR3 region: CASSRIAESTDTQYF. The CDR3 DNA sequence: TGCGCCAGCAGCCGAATAGCGGAGAGCACAGATACGCAGTATTTT.

The V call is TRBV7-2, the J call TRBJ2-7; 9 bases agree with TRBD1. Germline V CDR1 and CDR2: SGHTA, FQGNSA. J was trimmed by 7 bases and V by 5 bases; bases with no gene match: 9. This CDR3 is built from 14 residues. CDR3 sequence reads: CASSKPGQGKEQYF. For the CDR3, the DNA is TGTGCCAGCAGCAAACCGGGACAGGGAAAGGAGCAGTACTTC.

The CDR3 here is CASSSFYGYTF. In DNA, the CDR3 is TGTGCCAGCAGCTCCTTCTATGGCTACACCTTC. The chain uses TRBV7-2 and TRBJ1-2, with D unclear. Germline CDR1 and CDR2: SGHTA and FQGNSA. The CDR3 sequence is 11 residues long. V lost 4 bases, J lost 4 bases, and 4 bases lay in between.

At least ten counts were recorded for this clonotype. CDR3 DNA: TGCAGTGCTAGAGAGGGGATACTAGCGGGAGTCGTAAATGAGCAGTTCTTC. It specifies CSAREGILAGVVNEQFF. The V gene is TRBV20-1, the J gene TRBJ2-1, with 11 bases that match TRBD2. The CDR3 covers 17 residues. Losses at the gene ends were 0 bases for V and 7 bases for J; bases not matched to a gene: 11. The germline gives CDR1 DFQATT, CDR2 SNEGSKA (reference sequence).

This chain uses TRBV10-3 with TRBJ1-1; tentative D call: TRBD1 (5 bases). Germline V gene sequence: CDR1 ENHRY, CDR2 SYGVKD. The CDR3 runs to 14 residues. V was shortened by 10 bases and J by 1 base, with 16 bases between the two germline ends. The CDR3 nucleotides are TGTGCCAGCTCCAGGGAGGGAAAGAACACTGAAGCTTTCTTT. Its protein product is CASSREGKNTEAFF.

This clonotype was recorded many times. The rearrangement uses TRBV29-1 and TRBJ2-1, with D possibly TRBD2 on 6 matching bases. The CDR3 sequence is 14 residues long. V lost 2 bases to trimming and J lost 2 bases, with 10 bases between them. Per the germline V gene, CDR1 is SQVTM and CDR2 is ANQGSEA. The CDR3 protein is CSVERTGAYNEQFF. CDR3 coding DNA: TGCAGCGTTGAAAGAACGGGGGCCTACAATGAGCAGTTCTTC.

This clonotype has a count of ten or more. The chain employs TRBV6-2 or TRBV6-3 and TRBJ2-2; D is uncertain. Trimming left V 6 bases short and J 4 bases short, with 3 bases between. The CDR3 spans 11 residues. In germline, CDR1 is MNHEY, CDR2 SVGEGT. In nucleotides, the CDR3 is TGTGCCAGCAGCCCCACCGGGGAGCTGTTTTTT. Amino acid sequence: CASSPTGELFF.

V and J are TRBV10-3 and TRBJ2-1, with TRBD2 matching over 9 bases. J was trimmed by 12 bases and V by 6 bases; bases with no gene match: 24. The CDR3 sequence is 18 residues long. The germline CDR1 and CDR2 sequences are ENHRY and SYGVKD. The CDR3: CAISFGLAGTVVTMTQFF. CDR3 DNA: TGTGCCATCAGCTTTGGGCTAGCGGGGACAGTAGTTACAATGACGCAGTTCTTC.

Only a few counts were recorded for this clonotype. An end of the junction differs from the germline gene, which may be a read error. This chain connects TRBV20-1 to TRBJ1-4, with 7 bases identical to TRBD1. The CDR3 runs 17 residues. Germline CDR1 and CDR2: DFQATT and SNEGSKA (reference sequence). The CDR3 spells CCARALGQVATNEKLFF. CDR3 nucleotide sequence: TGCTGTGCTAGAGCCCTAGGACAGGTGGCCACTAATGAAAAACTGTTTTTT.